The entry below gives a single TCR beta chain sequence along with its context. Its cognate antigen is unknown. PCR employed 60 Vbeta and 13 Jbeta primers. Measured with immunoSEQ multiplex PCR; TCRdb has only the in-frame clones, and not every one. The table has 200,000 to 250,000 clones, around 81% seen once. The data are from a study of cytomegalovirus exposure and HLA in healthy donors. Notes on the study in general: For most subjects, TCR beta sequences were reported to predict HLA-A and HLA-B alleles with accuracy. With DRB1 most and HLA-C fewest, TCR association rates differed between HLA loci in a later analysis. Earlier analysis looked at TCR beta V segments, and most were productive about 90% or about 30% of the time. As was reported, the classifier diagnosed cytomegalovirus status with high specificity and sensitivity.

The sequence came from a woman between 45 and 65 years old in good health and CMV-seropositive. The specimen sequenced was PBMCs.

CDR3 region: CASSLTATSYEQYF. CDR3 in DNA: TGTGCCAGCAGCTTGACAGCCACCTCCTACGAGCAGTACTTC. The rearrangement links TRBV5-6 to TRBJ2-7; D not resolved. The V end was cut by 1 base, the J end by 0 bases, with 8 bases between. The CDR3 spans 14 residues. CDR1 and CDR2 from the germline V gene are SGHDT and YYEEEE.